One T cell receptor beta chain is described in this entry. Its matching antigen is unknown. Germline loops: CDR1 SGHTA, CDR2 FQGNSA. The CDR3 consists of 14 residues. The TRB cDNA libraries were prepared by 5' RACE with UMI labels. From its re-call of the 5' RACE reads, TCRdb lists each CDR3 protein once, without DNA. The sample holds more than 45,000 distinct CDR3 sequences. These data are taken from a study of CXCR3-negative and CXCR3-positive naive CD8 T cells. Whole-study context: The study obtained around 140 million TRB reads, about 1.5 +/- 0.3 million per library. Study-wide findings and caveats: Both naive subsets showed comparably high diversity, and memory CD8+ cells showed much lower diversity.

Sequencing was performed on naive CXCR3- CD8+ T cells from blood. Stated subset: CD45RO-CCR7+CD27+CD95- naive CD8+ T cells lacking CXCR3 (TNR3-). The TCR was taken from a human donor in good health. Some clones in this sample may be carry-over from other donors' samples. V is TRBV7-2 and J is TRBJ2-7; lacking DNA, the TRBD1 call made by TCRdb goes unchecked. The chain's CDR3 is CASSSDSAYYEQYF.